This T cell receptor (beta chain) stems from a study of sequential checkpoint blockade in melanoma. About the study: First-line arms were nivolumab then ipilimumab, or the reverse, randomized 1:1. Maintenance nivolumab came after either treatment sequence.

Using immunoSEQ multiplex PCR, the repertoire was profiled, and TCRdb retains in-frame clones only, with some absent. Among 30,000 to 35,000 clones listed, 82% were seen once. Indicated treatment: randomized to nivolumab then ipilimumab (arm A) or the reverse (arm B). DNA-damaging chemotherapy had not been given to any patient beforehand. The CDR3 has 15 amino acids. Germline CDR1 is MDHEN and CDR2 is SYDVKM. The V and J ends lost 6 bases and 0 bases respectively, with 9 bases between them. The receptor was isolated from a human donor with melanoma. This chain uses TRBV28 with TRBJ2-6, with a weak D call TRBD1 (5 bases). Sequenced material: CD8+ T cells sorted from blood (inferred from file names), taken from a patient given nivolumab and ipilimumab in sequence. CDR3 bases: TGTGCCAGCAGCCCAGGGTTCTCTGGGGCCAACGTCCTGACTTTC. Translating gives CASSPGFSGANVLTF.